This T cell receptor beta chain emerged from a study of human T cells and chemical hapten exposure. The time point is: pre-sensitization, week 0. Treatment indicated: therapeutic diphenylcyclopropenone sensitization with weekly scalp DPC. Turning to this clonotype: The target antigen is unknown. Compared with germline, one end of the junction differs, possibly owing to a read error.

The study's library attached unique molecular identifiers to single cDNA molecules. As processed by the authors: TCR counts had a median of around 94,000 per sample and spanned roughly 23,224 to 700,000. TCRdb re-derived calls from the RACE reads in MiXCR, one entry per CDR3 protein. TCRdb's processing, not the authors' own work, is the source of the V and J calls. The sample holds roughly 40,000 distinct CDR3 sequences, about 11% seen once. Study-wide results and limits: The number of TCRs over 1 in 1000 frequency stayed unchanged after DPC. Alopecia affecting every donor means their immune response may not match healthy people's.

The CDR3 sequence is 13 residues long. Germline CDR1 SGHDN, CDR2 FVKESK. The chain employs TRBV14 and TRBJ2-2; D is perhaps TRBD1 or TRBD2 (5 bases each). This material consisted of whole blood, taken in connection with sensitization to the hapten diphenylcyclopropenone (DPC). The receptor comes from a man in his thirties or forties with alopecia areata. Some clones in this sample may be carry-over from other donors' samples. CDR3 coding DNA: TGTGCCAGCAGCCACAGGGTCACCGGGGAGCCGTTTTTT. Translated: CASSHRVTGEPFF.